Listed below are T cell receptor beta chains from one sample, sequenced in a study of T cells in localized non-small cell lung cancer. Only in-frame clones appear in the TCRdb table, and some are missing; sequencing was by immunoSEQ multiplex PCR. The table shows 100,000 to 150,000 clones, with roughly 90% occurring only once. The sequencing here drew on peripheral blood, taken before any cancer treatment. These receptors all stem from an older female donor with stage I lung adenocarcinoma. The CDR3 runs from the conserved cysteine through the conserved F or W. The D gene is left open where the match is weak. Some rows have no size entry. The others give once, few or many, or a class for an expanded clone.

clone_size j_call v_call d_call cdr3_aa cdr3_nt
NA TRBJ1-1 TRBV28 NA CASSFQATEAFF TGTGCCAGCAGTTTCCAGGCGACTGAAGCTTTCTTT
few TRBJ2-7 TRBV7-8 NA CASSLADEQYF TGTGCCAGCAGCTTGGCCGACGAGCAGTACTTC
NA TRBJ1-2 TRBV4-1 NA CASSQDGWGWETF TGCGCCAGCAGCCAAGACGGCTGGGGATGGGAAACCTTC
NA TRBJ1-3 TRBV9 NA CASSVGPETSGNTIYF TGTGCCAGCAGCGTAGGGCCGGAAACCTCTGGAAACACCATATATTTT
NA TRBJ1-3 TRBV6-5 TRBD1 CASRLQGLGGNTIYF TGTGCCAGCAGGCTACAGGGGCTAGGAGGAAACACCATATATTTT
few TRBJ1-1 TRBV30 NA CAWNSLASSTEAFF TGTGCCTGGAATTCCCTCGCAAGCTCCACTGAAGCTTTCTTT
NA TRBJ2-1 TRBV7-3 TRBD2 CASSFSASGGGEQFF TGTGCCAGCAGCTTCTCGGCTAGCGGGGGTGGTGAGCAGTTCTTC
once TRBJ2-4 TRBV28 NA CASSFGQLAKNIQYF TGTGCCAGCAGTTTTGGGCAGCTAGCCAAAAACATTCAGTACTTC
NA TRBJ2-7 TRBV29-1 TRBD1 CSFRTGLYEQYF TGCAGCTTCCGGACAGGGCTCTACGAGCAGTACTTC
once TRBJ1-2 TRBV2 NA CASKVRFYGYTF TGTGCCAGCAAGGTCAGATTCTATGGCTACACCTTC
NA TRBJ2-2 TRBV18 TRBD2 CASSPLAVTNTGELFF TGTGCCAGCTCTCCCCTAGCGGTCACGAACACCGGGGAGCTGTTTTTT
NA TRBJ2-1 TRBV11-2 TRBD2 CASSLLVSGSYNEQFF TGTGCCAGCAGCTTACTAGTTAGCGGGAGCTACAATGAGCAGTTCTTC
NA TRBJ1-4 TRBV11-1 NA CASSFQPGANEKLFF TGTGCCAGCAGCTTTCAGCCGGGGGCTAATGAAAAACTGTTTTTT
NA TRBJ2-1 TRBV11-3 TRBD2 CASSFSGRGYNEQFF TGTGCCAGCAGCTTTAGCGGGAGGGGGTACAATGAGCAGTTCTTC
NA TRBJ2-5 TRBV11-3 TRBD2 CASSFWTSGRAGEETQYF TGTGCCAGCAGCTTTTGGACTAGCGGGAGGGCCGGGGAAGAGACCCAGTACTTC
NA TRBJ2-7 TRBV5-4 TRBD2 CASTPGGPRYEQYF TGTGCCAGCACCCCGGGAGGGCCGAGGTACGAGCAGTACTTC
NA TRBJ2-1 TRBV19 NA CASSRGSLGANEQFF TGTGCCAGTAGCAGGGGTAGCCTCGGGGCCAATGAGCAGTTCTTC
few TRBJ1-5 TRBV5-6 NA CASSLLRGIDQPQHF TGTGCCAGCAGCCTTTTACGGGGAATCGATCAGCCCCAGCATTTT
NA TRBJ1-1 TRBV7-9 NA CASSWGRELRGTEAFF TGTGCCAGCAGCTGGGGCAGGGAGTTGAGGGGCACTGAAGCTTTCTTT
once TRBJ2-5 TRBV2 NA CASGGSQETQYF TGTGCCAGCGGGGGCAGTCAAGAGACCCAGTACTTC
once TRBJ2-3 TRBV10-3 NA CAIKGAPSTDTQYF TGTGCCATCAAGGGAGCACCCTCAACAGATACGCAGTATTTT
NA TRBJ2-5 TRBV7-3 TRBD1 CASSVGTGETQYF TGTGCCAGCAGCGTCGGGACAGGGGAGACCCAGTACTTC
NA TRBJ1-2 TRBV7-2 TRBD1 CASSDRDRVGYTF TGTGCCAGCAGCGACCGGGACAGGGTCGGCTACACCTTC
NA TRBJ1-5 TRBV19 NA CASSIQGGNQPQHF TGTGCCAGTAGTATACAGGGAGGCAATCAGCCCCAGCATTTT
NA TRBJ2-7 TRBV7-9 NA CASSSPGSIYEQYF TGTGCCAGCAGCTCCCCAGGGTCAATCTACGAGCAGTACTTC
NA TRBJ2-7 TRBV5-1 TRBD2 CASSLTSGSYEQYF TGCGCCAGCAGCTTGACTAGCGGGAGCTACGAGCAGTACTTC
NA TRBJ2-1 TRBV6-1 NA CASSNREYNEQFF TGTGCCAGCAGTAACAGGGAGTACAATGAGCAGTTCTTC
NA TRBJ2-2 TRBV19 NA CASSIAGLGANTGELFF TGTGCCAGTAGTATAGCCGGTCTAGGAGCGAACACCGGGGAGCTGTTTTTT
NA TRBJ1-2 TRBV19 NA CASNGQTNYGYTF TGTGCCAGTAACGGACAGACGAACTATGGCTACACCTTC
NA TRBJ2-7 TRBV15 NA CATSRLGYEQYF TGTGCCACCAGCAGGTTGGGCTACGAGCAGTACTTC
NA TRBJ2-3 TRBV5-6 NA CASSLSYSADTQYF TGTGCCAGCAGCTTGTCGTACAGTGCAGATACGCAGTATTTT
NA TRBJ1-4 TRBV19 TRBD1 CASSLQGALGEKLFF TGTGCCAGTAGTCTTCAGGGGGCGCTGGGTGAAAAACTGTTTTTT
NA TRBJ2-7 TRBV9 TRBD2 CASSARGGPYEQYF TGTGCCAGCAGCGCACGGGGGGGACCCTACGAGCAGTACTTC
NA TRBJ2-5 TRBV9 NA CASSPDSRQETQYF TGTGCCAGCAGCCCGGACAGCCGACAAGAGACCCAGTACTTC
NA TRBJ2-3 TRBV29-1 NA CSVEAKFTQYF TGCAGCGTCGAGGCCAAATTTACGCAGTATTTT
NA TRBJ1-1 TRBV5-4 NA CASSLLADTEAFF TGTGCCAGCAGCCTGTTAGCAGACACTGAAGCTTTCTTT
NA TRBJ1-4 TRBV4-1 TRBD1 CASSQGQGKLFF TGCGCCAGCAGCCAAGGACAGGGAAAACTGTTTTTT
NA TRBJ1-1 TRBV7-3 NA CASSLGGFNTEAFF TGTGCCAGCAGCTTAGGGGGTTTTAACACTGAAGCTTTCTTT
NA TRBJ2-5 TRBV5-4 TRBD1 CASSSTGDQETQYF TGTGCCAGCAGCAGCACAGGGGACCAAGAGACCCAGTACTTC
NA TRBJ2-1 TRBV10-3 TRBD2 CAISAASGSSYNEQFF TGTGCCATCAGTGCCGCTAGCGGGAGTTCCTACAATGAGCAGTTCTTC
once TRBJ1-5 TRBV7-8 TRBD1 CASSLERAGGYNQPQHF TGTGCCAGCAGCTTAGAGAGAGCAGGGGGCTATAATCAGCCCCAGCATTTT
NA TRBJ2-1 TRBV19 NA CASSIPGPEQFF TGTGCCAGTAGTATACCGGGTCCTGAGCAGTTCTTC
NA TRBJ1-2 TRBV5-6 NA CASSLGPGLGVYGYTF TGTGCCAGCAGCTTGGGACCGGGGCTGGGAGTCTATGGCTACACCTTC
NA TRBJ2-3 TRBV9 TRBD1 CASSPGQVSTDTQYF TGTGCCAGCAGCCCCGGACAGGTTAGCACAGATACGCAGTATTTT
NA TRBJ1-1 TRBV28 NA CASREVGPSYTEAFF TGTGCCAGCAGGGAAGTGGGGCCTTCCTACACTGAAGCTTTCTTT
NA TRBJ1-1 TRBV7-3 TRBD1 CASSLTGGNTEAFF TGTGCCAGCAGCCTGACAGGGGGGAACACTGAAGCTTTCTTT
NA TRBJ1-2 TRBV28 TRBD1 CASNSRTGGAYGYTF TGTGCCAGCAACTCCCGGACAGGCGGTGCCTATGGCTACACCTTC
NA TRBJ1-1 TRBV5-1 NA CASSETVATEAFF TGCGCCAGCAGCGAAACAGTGGCCACTGAAGCTTTCTTT
NA TRBJ2-7 TRBV7-8 NA CASSLEPIEQYF TGTGCCAGCAGCTTAGAGCCCATCGAGCAGTACTTC
NA TRBJ2-7 TRBV9 TRBD2 CASSTGTSGYEQYF TGTGCCAGCAGCACCGGGACTAGCGGCTACGAGCAGTACTTC
NA TRBJ1-4 TRBV5-4 NA CASSEGAAANEKLFF TGTGCCAGCAGCGAAGGGGCGGCGGCTAATGAAAAACTGTTTTTT
NA TRBJ2-1 TRBV5-1 NA CASSLVTGNSYNEQFF TGCGCCAGCAGCTTGGTGACGGGGAACTCCTACAATGAGCAGTTCTTC
NA TRBJ1-1 TRBV5-4 NA CASSLVRQMNTEAFF TGTGCCAGCAGCTTGGTTCGACAGATGAACACTGAAGCTTTCTTT
NA TRBJ1-5 TRBV5-1 TRBD1 CASSIGTAGNQPQHF TGCGCCAGCAGCATAGGGACAGCGGGCAATCAGCCCCAGCATTTT
once TRBJ2-5 TRBV11-1 NA CASSPDSLEETQYF TGTGCCAGCAGCCCCGACAGTCTCGAAGAGACCCAGTACTTC
NA TRBJ2-2 TRBV7-6 NA CASSLLLRGTGELFF TGTGCCAGCAGCTTATTATTAAGAGGGACCGGGGAGCTGTTTTTT
NA TRBJ2-2 TRBV28 NA CASSLLGAGAGELFF TGTGCCAGCAGTTTACTGGGGGCGGGTGCCGGGGAGCTGTTTTTT
once TRBJ2-5 TRBV19 NA CASSTGPVETQYF TGTGCCAGTAGTACGGGGCCAGTAGAGACCCAGTACTTC
once TRBJ1-5 TRBV2 NA CASSERGLNQPQHF TGTGCCAGCAGTGAACGGGGGCTCAATCAGCCCCAGCATTTT
once TRBJ2-1 TRBV11-1 NA CASSLDPGPYNEQFF TGTGCCAGCAGCTTAGACCCGGGTCCCTACAATGAGCAGTTCTTC